The clone carrying this T cell receptor beta chain came up a few times. This CDR3 comprises 17 residues. Per the germline V gene, CDR1 is LGHNA and CDR2 is YSLEER. The trim removed 0 bases at V and 7 bases at J, leaving 11 bases unmatched. Clones were sequenced by immunoSEQ multiplex PCR, and TCRdb holds only the in-frame ones, with some missing. The sample has some 22,000 clones; about 90% are singletons. These data come from a study of chemoradiotherapy in HPV16-positive cancers. The source of this sequence is a human donor with HPV-associated anogenital cancer. The sample consisted of blood, taken from a patient who underwent chemoradiotherapy. V usage is TRBV4-3 and J usage is TRBJ2-1; 8 bases match TRBD2. The CDR3 DNA sequence: TGCGCCAGCAGCCAAGATTCTAGCGGGTCAGTTTGGAATGAGCAGTTCTTC. It codes for CASSQDSSGSVWNEQFF.